Here is one T cell receptor beta chain with its context. Adult donors, all healthy and HIV-negative, had no recent acute infections or vaccinations. The CDR3 is made up of 13 amino acids. V gave up 3 bases and J gave up 4 bases, with 10 bases separating them. The V gene's germline CDR1 is SGHRS and CDR2 YFSETQ. This record comes from a study of shared clonotypes between healthy human individuals. TCRdb's copy holds only in-frame clones and misses some; the assay was immunoSEQ multiplex PCR. The sample lists roughly 1,100,000 clones, 75% seen once, with roughly 1.5% in the top ten. The receptor was derived from a young man in good health. Sequencing used memory CD4+ T cells sorted from blood. The subset was: CD45RA-negative fraction. The chain carries TRBV5-1 and TRBJ1-1; D is uncertain. The CDR3 region is CASSWGEGTEAFF. For the CDR3, the DNA is TGCGCCAGCAGCTGGGGTGAGGGCACTGAAGCTTTCTTT.